The 4 T cell receptor beta chains listed next were all sequenced from one sample in a study of immune heterogeneity within non-small cell lung tumors. Multiplex PCR amplified the TCR beta CDR3 region. Its first round ran for roughly 9 cycles with 32 V and 13 J primers. MiXCR, run by TCRdb on the multiplex PCR reads, gives a single entry per CDR3 protein. The sample shows roughly 23,000 distinct CDR3 sequences, about 26% of them seen only once. Template material comprised bulk tumor genomic DNA at 600 ng per sample. Several biopsies per primary tumor, spaced far apart, were taken during surgery. Curative surgical treatment was performed in patients who had newly diagnosed, untreated non-small cell lung cancer. The sequenced material came from lung tumor tissue. Source of these receptors: a man in his forties or fifties with non-small cell lung cancer.

Worth noting for this clonotype: This sequence may be a read error, since a much larger clone differs from it by one base. This chain connects TRBV7-2 to TRBJ2-1; tentatively, D is TRBD2 (6 bases). Germline V lookup: CDR1 SGHTA, CDR2 FQGNSA. The CDR3 runs to 14 residues. Between the trimmed V and J ends, which lost 9 bases and 8 bases, there was a span of 20 bases. The CDR3 nucleotides read TGTGCCAGAAGCACCCAATCGGGGGAGTATGAGCAGTTCTTC. Its translation is CARSTQSGEYEQFF. Looking up the rest from reference TRBV7-2 and TRBJ2-1 gives the full variable domain: GAGVSQSPSNKVTEKGKDVELRCDPISGHTALYWYRQSLGQGLEFLIYFQGNSAPDKSGLPSDRFSAERTGGSVSTLTIQRTQQEDSAVYLCARSTQSGEYEQFFGPGTRLTVL.

The V gene is TRBV20-1, the J gene TRBJ2-3; D is undetermined. V was trimmed by 3 bases and J by 0 bases, leaving 13 bases between them. CDR1 DFQATT and CDR2 SNEGSKA come from the germline V gene (reference sequence). There are 15 residues in the CDR3. The CDR3 loop reads CSASRNHFSTDTQYF. The CDR3 DNA is TGCAGTGCTAGCCGGAACCACTTTAGCACAGATACGCAGTATTTT.

This clonotype was seen at least ten times. The chain uses TRBV28 and TRBJ2-7; D unresolved. The CDR3 is made up of 14 amino acids. Germline V lookup: CDR1 MDHEN, CDR2 SYDVKM. Trimming stripped 1 base from V and 0 bases from J, with 7 bases between. CDR3 coding DNA: TGTGCCAGCAGTTTATACAGCCGCTCCTACGAGCAGTACTTC. This codes for CASSLYSRSYEQYF.

About this clonotype itself: A much larger clone lies one base from this, so it may be a read error. This chain links TRBV5-1 with TRBJ2-7; the D gene is possibly TRBD1 (5 bases). Germline values: CDR1 SGHRS, CDR2 YFSETQ. There are 12 residues in the CDR3. The CDR3: CTSSLQGVGQYF. CDR3 nucleotides: TGCACCAGCAGCTTGCAAGGGGTCGGGCAGTACTTC.